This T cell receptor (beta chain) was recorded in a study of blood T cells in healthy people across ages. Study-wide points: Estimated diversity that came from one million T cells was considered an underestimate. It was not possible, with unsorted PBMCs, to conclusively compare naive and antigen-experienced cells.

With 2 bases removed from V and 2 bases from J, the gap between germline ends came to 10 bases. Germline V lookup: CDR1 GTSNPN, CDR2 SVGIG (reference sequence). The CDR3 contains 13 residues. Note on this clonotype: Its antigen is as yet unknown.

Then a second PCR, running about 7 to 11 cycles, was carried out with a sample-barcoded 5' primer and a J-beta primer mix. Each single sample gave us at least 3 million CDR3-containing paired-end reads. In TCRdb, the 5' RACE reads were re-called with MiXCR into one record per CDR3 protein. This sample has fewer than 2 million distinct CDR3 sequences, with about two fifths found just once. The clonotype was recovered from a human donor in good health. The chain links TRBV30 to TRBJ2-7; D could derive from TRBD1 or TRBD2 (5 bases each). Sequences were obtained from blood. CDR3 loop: CAWSPGTTYEQYF. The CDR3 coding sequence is TGTGCCTGGAGTCCCGGGACCACCTACGAGCAGTACTTC.